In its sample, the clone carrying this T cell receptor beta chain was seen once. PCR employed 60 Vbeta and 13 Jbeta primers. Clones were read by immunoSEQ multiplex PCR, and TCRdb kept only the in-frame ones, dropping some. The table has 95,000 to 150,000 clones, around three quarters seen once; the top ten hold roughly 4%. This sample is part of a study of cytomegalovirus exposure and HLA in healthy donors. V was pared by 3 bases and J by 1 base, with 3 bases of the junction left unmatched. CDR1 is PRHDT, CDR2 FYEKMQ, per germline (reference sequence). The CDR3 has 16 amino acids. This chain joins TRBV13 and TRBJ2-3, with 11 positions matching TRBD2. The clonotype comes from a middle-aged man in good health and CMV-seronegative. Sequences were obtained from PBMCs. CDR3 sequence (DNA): TGTGCCAGCAGCTTGGGGGGACTAGCGGGCACAGATACGCAGTATTTT. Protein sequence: CASSLGGLAGTDTQYF.